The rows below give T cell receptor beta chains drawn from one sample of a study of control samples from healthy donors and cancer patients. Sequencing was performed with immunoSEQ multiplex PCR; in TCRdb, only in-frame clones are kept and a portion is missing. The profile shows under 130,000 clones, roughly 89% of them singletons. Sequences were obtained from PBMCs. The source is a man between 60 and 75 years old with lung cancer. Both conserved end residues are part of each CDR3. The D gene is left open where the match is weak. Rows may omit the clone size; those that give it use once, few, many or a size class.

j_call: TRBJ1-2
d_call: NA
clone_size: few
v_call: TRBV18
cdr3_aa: CASSQRTGDFGYTF
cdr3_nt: TGTGCCAGCTCACAAAGGACGGGGGATTTTGGCTACACCTTC

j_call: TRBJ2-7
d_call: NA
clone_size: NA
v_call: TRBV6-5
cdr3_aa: CASSYRQAYEQYF
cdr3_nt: TGTGCCAGCAGTTACAGGCAGGCCTACGAGCAGTACTTC

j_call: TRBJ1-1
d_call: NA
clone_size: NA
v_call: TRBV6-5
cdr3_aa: CASSQGPYSEAFF
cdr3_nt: TGTGCCAGCAGTCAGGGGCCCTACAGTGAAGCTTTCTTT

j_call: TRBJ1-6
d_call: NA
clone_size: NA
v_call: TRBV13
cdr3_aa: CASSSPTERLSSYNSPLHF
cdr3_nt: TGTGCCAGCAGCTCGCCTACAGAACGGTTGAGCTCCTATAATTCACCCCTCCACTTT

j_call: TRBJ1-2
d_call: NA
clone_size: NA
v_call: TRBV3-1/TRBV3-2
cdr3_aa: CASSYNSGGYTF
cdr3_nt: TGTGCCAGCAGCTATAATAGCGGCGGCTACACCTTC

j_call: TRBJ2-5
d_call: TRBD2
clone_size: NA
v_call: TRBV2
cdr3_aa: CASRLRGGERETQYF
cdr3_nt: TGTGCCAGCAGGCTACGTGGGGGGGAAAGAGAGACCCAGTACTTC

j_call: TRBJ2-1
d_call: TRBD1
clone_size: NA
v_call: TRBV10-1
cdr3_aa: CASSEPKTGDNEQFF
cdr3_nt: TGCGCCAGCAGTGAGCCGAAGACAGGGGACAATGAGCAGTTCTTC

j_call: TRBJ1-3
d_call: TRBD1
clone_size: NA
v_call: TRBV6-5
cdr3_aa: CASRKGQPSGNTIYF
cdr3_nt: TGTGCCAGCAGGAAGGGACAGCCCTCTGGAAACACCATATATTTT

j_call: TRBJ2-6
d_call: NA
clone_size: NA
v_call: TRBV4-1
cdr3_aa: CASSQEGAGANVLTF
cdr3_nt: TGCGCCAGCAGCCAAGAAGGGGCTGGGGCCAACGTCCTGACTTTC

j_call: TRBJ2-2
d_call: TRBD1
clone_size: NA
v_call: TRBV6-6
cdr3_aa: CASSKQGTGELFF
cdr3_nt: TGTGCCAGCAGTAAACAGGGGACCGGGGAGCTGTTTTTT

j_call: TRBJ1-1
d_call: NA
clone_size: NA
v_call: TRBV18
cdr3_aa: CASSPYKEGTEAFF
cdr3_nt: TGTGCCAGCTCACCATACAAAGAGGGAACTGAAGCTTTCTTT

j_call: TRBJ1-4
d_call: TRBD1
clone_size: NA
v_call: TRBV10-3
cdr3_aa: CAISEGDRDNEKLFF
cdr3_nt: TGTGCCATCAGTGAGGGGGACAGGGATAATGAAAAACTGTTTTTT

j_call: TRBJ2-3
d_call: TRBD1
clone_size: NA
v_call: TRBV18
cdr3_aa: CASSPIGQAGDTQYF
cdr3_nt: TGTGCCAGCTCACCGATTGGACAGGCCGGAGATACGCAGTATTTT

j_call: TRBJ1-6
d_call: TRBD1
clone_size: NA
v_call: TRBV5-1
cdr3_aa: CASSLEQGAGSPLHF
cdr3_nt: TGCGCCAGCAGCTTGGAACAGGGGGCAGGTTCACCCCTCCACTTT

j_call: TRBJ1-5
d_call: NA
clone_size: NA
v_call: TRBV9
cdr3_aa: CASSDSGNQPQHF
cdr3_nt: TGTGCCAGCAGCGATTCCGGCAATCAGCCCCAGCATTTT

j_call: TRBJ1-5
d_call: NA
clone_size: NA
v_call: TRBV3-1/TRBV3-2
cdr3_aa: CASSGTPGVGLLAQHF
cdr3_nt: TGTGCCAGCAGCGGAACGCCGGGAGTAGGGTTATTGGCCCAGCATTTT

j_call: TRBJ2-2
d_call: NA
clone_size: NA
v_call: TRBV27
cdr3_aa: CASSEDRRAGELFF
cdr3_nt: TGTGCCAGCAGTGAAGACAGGCGGGCCGGGGAGCTGTTTTTT

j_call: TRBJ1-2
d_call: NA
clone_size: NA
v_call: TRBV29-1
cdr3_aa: CSVEEGPSIRNYGYTF
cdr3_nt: TGCAGCGTTGAAGAGGGCCCCTCGATCCGGAACTATGGCTACACCTTC

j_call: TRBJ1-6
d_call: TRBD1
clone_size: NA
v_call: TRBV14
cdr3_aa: CASSQEGTVNSPLHF
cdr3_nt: TGTGCCAGCAGCCAAGAGGGGACAGTAAATTCACCCCTCCACTTT

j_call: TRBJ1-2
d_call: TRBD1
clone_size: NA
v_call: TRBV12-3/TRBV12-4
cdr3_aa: CASSRQGGYGYTF
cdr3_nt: TGTGCCAGCAGTCGACAGGGGGGCTATGGCTACACCTTC

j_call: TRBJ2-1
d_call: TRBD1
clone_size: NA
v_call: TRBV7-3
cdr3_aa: CASSLDRVDNEQFF
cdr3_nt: TGTGCCAGCAGCCTAGACAGGGTAGACAATGAGCAGTTCTTC

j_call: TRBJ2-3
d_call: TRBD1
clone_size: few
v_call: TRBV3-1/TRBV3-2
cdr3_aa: CASSQYAGTASTDTQYF
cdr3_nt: TGTGCCAGCAGCCAATACGCCGGGACAGCCAGCACAGATACGCAGTATTTT

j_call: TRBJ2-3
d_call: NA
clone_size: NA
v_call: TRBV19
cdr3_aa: CASSFPGPRTDTQYF
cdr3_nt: TGTGCCAGTAGTTTCCCAGGGCCCCGCACAGATACGCAGTATTTT

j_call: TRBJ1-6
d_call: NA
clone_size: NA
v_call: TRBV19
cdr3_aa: CASSIRGADSYNSPLHF
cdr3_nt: TGTGCCAGTAGTATTAGGGGTGCGGACTCCTATAATTCACCCCTCCACTTT

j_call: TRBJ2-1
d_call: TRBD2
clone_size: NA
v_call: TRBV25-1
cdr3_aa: CASSESPFGGAKVEQFF
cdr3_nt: TGTGCCAGCAGTGAATCACCATTCGGGGGGGCCAAGGTTGAGCAGTTCTTC

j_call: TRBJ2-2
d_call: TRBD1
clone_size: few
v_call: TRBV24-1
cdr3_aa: CATSTGTGVTGELFF
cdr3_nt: TGTGCCACCAGTACCGGGACAGGGGTCACCGGGGAGCTGTTTTTT

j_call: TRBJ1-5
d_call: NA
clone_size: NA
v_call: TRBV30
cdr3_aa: CAWSVPGANQPQHF
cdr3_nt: TGTGCCTGGAGTGTGCCAGGGGCGAATCAGCCCCAGCATTTT

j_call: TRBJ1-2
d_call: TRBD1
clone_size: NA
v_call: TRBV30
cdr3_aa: CAWVRDRGFGYTF
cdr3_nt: TGTGCCTGGGTCCGGGACAGGGGATTCGGCTACACCTTC

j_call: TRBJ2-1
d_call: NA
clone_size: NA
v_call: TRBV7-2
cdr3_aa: CASSLDPPAGGRNEQFF
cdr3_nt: TGTGCCAGCAGCTTAGATCCCCCGGCAGGGGGGAGGAATGAGCAGTTCTTC

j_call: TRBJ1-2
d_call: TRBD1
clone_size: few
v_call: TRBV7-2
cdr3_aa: CASSTGQGYGYTF
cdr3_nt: TGTGCCAGCAGCACAGGACAGGGTTATGGCTACACCTTC

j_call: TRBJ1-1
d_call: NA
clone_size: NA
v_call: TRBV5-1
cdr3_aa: CASRLGQSMNTEAFF
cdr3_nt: TGCGCCAGCAGGTTGGGGCAGAGCATGAACACTGAAGCTTTCTTT

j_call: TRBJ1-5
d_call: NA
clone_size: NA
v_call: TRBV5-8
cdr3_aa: CASSPDGFYNQPQHF
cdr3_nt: TGTGCCAGCAGCCCGGACGGATTTTACAATCAGCCCCAGCATTTT

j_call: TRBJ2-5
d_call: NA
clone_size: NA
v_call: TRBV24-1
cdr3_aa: CATSELGSETQYF
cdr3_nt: TGTGCCACCAGTGAACTCGGGAGCGAGACCCAGTACTTC

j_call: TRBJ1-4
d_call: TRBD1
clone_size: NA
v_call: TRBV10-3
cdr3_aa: CAISPGTGNEKLFF
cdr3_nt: TGTGCCATCAGCCCCGGGACAGGGAATGAAAAACTGTTTTTT

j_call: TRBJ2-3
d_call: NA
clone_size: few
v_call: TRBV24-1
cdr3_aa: CATSAGTRLDTQYF
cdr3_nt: TGTGCCACCAGTGCCGGGACACGGCTGGATACGCAGTATTTT

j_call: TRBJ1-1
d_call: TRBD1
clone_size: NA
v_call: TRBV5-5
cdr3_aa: CASSPRTGATEAFF
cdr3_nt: TGTGCCAGCAGCCCCAGGACAGGGGCCACTGAAGCTTTCTTT

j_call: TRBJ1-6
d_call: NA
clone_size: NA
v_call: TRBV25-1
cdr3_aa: CASSELRESSPLHF
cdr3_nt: TGTGCCAGCAGTGAATTACGAGAGAGTTCACCCCTCCACTTT

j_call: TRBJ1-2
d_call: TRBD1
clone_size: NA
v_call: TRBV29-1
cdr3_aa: CSVDPDRGIGGYTF
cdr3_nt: TGCAGCGTTGATCCGGACAGGGGGATAGGTGGCTACACCTTC

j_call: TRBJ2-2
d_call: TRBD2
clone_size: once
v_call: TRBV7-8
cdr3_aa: CASSLAPGLAGLIGGELFF
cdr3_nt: TGTGCCAGCAGCTTAGCCCCGGGACTAGCTGGCTTGATTGGCGGGGAGCTGTTTTTT

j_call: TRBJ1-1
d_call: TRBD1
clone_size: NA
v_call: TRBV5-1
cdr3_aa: CASSSGQLTTNTEAFF
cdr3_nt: TGCGCCAGCAGCTCGGGACAGCTCACAACGAACACTGAAGCTTTCTTT

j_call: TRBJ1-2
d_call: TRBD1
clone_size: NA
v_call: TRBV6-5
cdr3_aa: CASRGTVTINYGYTF
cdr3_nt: TGTGCCAGCAGAGGGACAGTAACAATAAACTATGGCTACACCTTC

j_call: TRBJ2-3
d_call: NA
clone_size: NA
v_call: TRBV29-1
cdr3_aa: CSAEDGGGSTDTQYF
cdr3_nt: TGCAGCGCCGAAGACGGAGGGGGGAGCACAGATACGCAGTATTTT

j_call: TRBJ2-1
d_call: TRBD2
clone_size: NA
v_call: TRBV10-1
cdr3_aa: CASSLAGAINEQFF
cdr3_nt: TGCGCCAGCAGTCTAGCGGGGGCCATCAATGAGCAGTTCTTC

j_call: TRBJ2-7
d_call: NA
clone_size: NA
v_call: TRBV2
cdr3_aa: CASGVATYEQYF
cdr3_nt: TGTGCCAGCGGGGTCGCAACCTACGAGCAGTACTTC

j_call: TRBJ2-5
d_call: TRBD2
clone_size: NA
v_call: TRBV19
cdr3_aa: CASSGLAWETQYF
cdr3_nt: TGTGCCAGCAGCGGACTAGCGTGGGAGACCCAGTACTTC

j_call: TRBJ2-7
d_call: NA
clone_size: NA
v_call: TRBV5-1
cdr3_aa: CASSLDPIVGGREQYF
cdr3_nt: TGCGCCAGCAGCTTGGACCCGATCGTGGGGGGGCGCGAGCAGTACTTC

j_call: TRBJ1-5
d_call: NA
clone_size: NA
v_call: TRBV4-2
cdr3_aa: CASSQDLGEPQHF
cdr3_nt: TGTGCCAGCAGCCAAGATTTGGGGGAGCCCCAGCATTTT

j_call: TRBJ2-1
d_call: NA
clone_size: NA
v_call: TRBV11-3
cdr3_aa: CASSLSSEVYNEQFF
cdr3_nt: TGTGCCAGCAGCCTATCTAGCGAAGTCTACAATGAGCAGTTCTTC

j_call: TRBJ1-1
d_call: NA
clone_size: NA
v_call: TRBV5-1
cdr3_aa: CASSIQGAEAFF
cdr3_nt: TGCGCCAGCAGCATACAGGGAGCGGAAGCTTTCTTT

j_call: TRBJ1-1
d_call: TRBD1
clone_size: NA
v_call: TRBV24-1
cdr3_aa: CAVRDSLNTEAFF
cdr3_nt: TGTGCCGTTAGGGACAGCCTTAACACTGAAGCTTTCTTT

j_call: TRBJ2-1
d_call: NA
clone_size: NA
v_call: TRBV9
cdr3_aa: CASSVAGTTYNEQFF
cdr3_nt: TGTGCCAGCAGCGTAGCCGGGACAACTTACAATGAGCAGTTCTTC

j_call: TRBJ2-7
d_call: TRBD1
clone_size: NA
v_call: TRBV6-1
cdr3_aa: CASRSGETGTYEQYF
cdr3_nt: TGTGCCAGCAGATCAGGGGAGACAGGGACCTACGAGCAGTACTTC